These T cell receptor beta chains were read from a single sample in a study of T cell responses to AZD1222 COVID-19 vaccine. Data came from immunoSEQ multiplex PCR; TCRdb stores just in-frame clones and leaves some out. The sample lists about 110,000 clones, nearly 90% occurring once. The sequencing here drew on peripheral blood, taken on day 0 of AZD1222 vaccination. The receptor source for this set is an adult in good health. Each CDR3 is given with its conserved first and last residue. The order of the fields is clone size, V gene, J gene, D gene, CDR3 DNA, CDR3 protein. D genes are given only for firm matches. Clone size appears in some rows only: once, few, many, or a class for an expanded clone.

abundance: .; v_gene: TRBV9; j_gene: TRBJ1-1; d_gene: .; CDR3nt: TGTGCCAGCAGCCCCTCACCAGGGAACACTGAAGCTTTCTTT; CDR3aa: CASSPSPGNTEAFF
abundance: .; v_gene: TRBV19; j_gene: TRBJ2-7; d_gene: .; CDR3nt: TGTGCCAGTAGTATACGGGACCGACCCTACGAGCAGTACTTC; CDR3aa: CASSIRDRPYEQYF
abundance: .; v_gene: TRBV5-4; j_gene: TRBJ2-5; d_gene: TRBD2; CDR3nt: TGTGCCAGCAGCTTGAAACTAGCGGGGGTAGGGACCCAGTACTTC; CDR3aa: CASSLKLAGVGTQYF
abundance: .; v_gene: TRBV7-2; j_gene: TRBJ2-7; d_gene: .; CDR3nt: TGTGCCAGCAGTGCACAGGGATCCTACGAGCAGTACTTC; CDR3aa: CASSAQGSYEQYF
abundance: .; v_gene: TRBV12-3/TRBV12-4; j_gene: TRBJ1-5; d_gene: TRBD1; CDR3nt: TGTGCCAGCAGTGGACAGGCCAATCAGCCCCAGCATTTT; CDR3aa: CASSGQANQPQHF
abundance: .; v_gene: TRBV7-9; j_gene: TRBJ1-3; d_gene: .; CDR3nt: TGTGCCAGCAGGCAGGGCCCCTCTGGAAACACCATATATTTT; CDR3aa: CASRQGPSGNTIYF
abundance: .; v_gene: TRBV10-1; j_gene: TRBJ2-7; d_gene: TRBD1; CDR3nt: TGCGCCAGCAGCCCCACGACAGGGAGTATCTACGAGCAGTACTTC; CDR3aa: CASSPTTGSIYEQYF
abundance: .; v_gene: TRBV4-2; j_gene: TRBJ1-4; d_gene: .; CDR3nt: TGTGCCAGCAGCCCCAGCGGTTACAATGAAAAACTGTTTTTT; CDR3aa: CASSPSGYNEKLFF
abundance: .; v_gene: TRBV6-6; j_gene: TRBJ2-3; d_gene: .; CDR3nt: TGTGCCAGCAGTCGATTTGGGCAGGATCTCACAGATACGCAGTATTTT; CDR3aa: CASSRFGQDLTDTQYF
abundance: .; v_gene: TRBV3-1/TRBV3-2; j_gene: TRBJ2-1; d_gene: .; CDR3nt: TGTGCCAGCAGCCATAGACACCCCCCGGACAATGAGCAGTTCTTC; CDR3aa: CASSHRHPPDNEQFF
abundance: .; v_gene: TRBV7-2; j_gene: TRBJ1-1; d_gene: .; CDR3nt: TGTGCCAGCAGTTATCAGGGGCATACTGAAGCTTTCTTT; CDR3aa: CASSYQGHTEAFF
abundance: once; v_gene: TRBV25-1; j_gene: TRBJ2-1; d_gene: TRBD2; CDR3nt: TGTGCCAGCAGTCCCTCGCGGGGGGGCATAAATGAGCAGTTCTTC; CDR3aa: CASSPSRGGINEQFF
abundance: once; v_gene: TRBV12-3/TRBV12-4; j_gene: TRBJ1-1; d_gene: TRBD1; CDR3nt: TGTGCCAGCAGTGGGGGGACAGGGTTTACAGCTTTCTTT; CDR3aa: CASSGGTGFTAFF
abundance: .; v_gene: TRBV10-1; j_gene: TRBJ1-2; d_gene: .; CDR3nt: TGCGCCAGCAGTCCCGGGACCGCCCATGGCTACACCTTC; CDR3aa: CASSPGTAHGYTF
abundance: .; v_gene: TRBV27; j_gene: TRBJ2-7; d_gene: .; CDR3nt: TGTGCCAGCAGTTTCGTACCGGGGACCTTC; CDR3aa: CASSFVPGTF
abundance: once; v_gene: TRBV30; j_gene: TRBJ2-2; d_gene: .; CDR3nt: TGTGCCTGGAGTGCGGGTTTGGAGCTGTTTTTT; CDR3aa: CAWSAGLELFF
abundance: few; v_gene: TRBV9; j_gene: TRBJ2-1; d_gene: .; CDR3nt: TGTGCCAGCAGCCCAGGGCGGTCCTCCTACAATGAGCAGTTCTTC; CDR3aa: CASSPGRSSYNEQFF
abundance: few; v_gene: TRBV7-3; j_gene: TRBJ2-3; d_gene: .; CDR3nt: TGTGCCAGCAAGGCAGCCCCCAGCACAGATACGCAGTATTTT; CDR3aa: CASKAAPSTDTQYF
abundance: .; v_gene: TRBV6-5; j_gene: TRBJ1-4; d_gene: .; CDR3nt: TGTGCCAGCAGAGACATGACAGCAACTAATGAAAAACTGTTTTTT; CDR3aa: CASRDMTATNEKLFF
abundance: .; v_gene: TRBV5-5; j_gene: TRBJ1-6; d_gene: .; CDR3nt: TGTGCCAGCAGCCGGGACTCCGGGTCTGTTTCACCCCTCCACTTT; CDR3aa: CASSRDSGSVSPLHF
abundance: .; v_gene: TRBV28; j_gene: TRBJ1-2; d_gene: .; CDR3nt: TGTGCCAGCAGTTTTTCGGGGGTGTTGAGCTATGGCTACACCTTC; CDR3aa: CASSFSGVLSYGYTF
abundance: .; v_gene: TRBV6-6; j_gene: TRBJ1-4; d_gene: .; CDR3nt: TGTGCCAGCAGTCTTAGAAAGGGGACTAATGAAAAACTGTTTTTT; CDR3aa: CASSLRKGTNEKLFF
abundance: .; v_gene: TRBV7-2; j_gene: TRBJ1-2; d_gene: TRBD1; CDR3nt: TGTGCCAGCAGCAAAGACAGGGCGGACGGCTACACCTTC; CDR3aa: CASSKDRADGYTF
abundance: .; v_gene: TRBV5-1; j_gene: TRBJ2-2; d_gene: .; CDR3nt: TGCGCCAGCAGCTTCTCTGCCACCGGGGGCACCGGGGAGCTGTTTTTT; CDR3aa: CASSFSATGGTGELFF
abundance: .; v_gene: TRBV28; j_gene: TRBJ1-4; d_gene: .; CDR3nt: TGTGCCAGCAGTATGACTAGCACAACTAATGAAAAACTGTTTTTT; CDR3aa: CASSMTSTTNEKLFF
abundance: .; v_gene: TRBV5-3; j_gene: TRBJ1-5; d_gene: TRBD1; CDR3nt: TGTGCCAGAAGCCGCAGGCGACAGGGTAATAGCAATCAGCCCCAGCATTTT; CDR3aa: CARSRRRQGNSNQPQHF
abundance: .; v_gene: TRBV9; j_gene: TRBJ2-3; d_gene: TRBD2; CDR3nt: TGTGCCAGCAGCGCCGTCCTAGCGGGGGGGTTAGATACGCAGTATTTT; CDR3aa: CASSAVLAGGLDTQYF
abundance: few; v_gene: TRBV27; j_gene: TRBJ1-5; d_gene: TRBD1; CDR3nt: TGTGCCAGCAGTTCGTCGACAGGGGGCAATCAGCCCCAGCATTTT; CDR3aa: CASSSSTGGNQPQHF
abundance: .; v_gene: TRBV18; j_gene: TRBJ2-6; d_gene: TRBD1; CDR3nt: TGTGCCAGCTCACCAAACCAGGGGGCTGGGGCCAACGTCCTGACTTTC; CDR3aa: CASSPNQGAGANVLTF
abundance: .; v_gene: TRBV14; j_gene: TRBJ2-5; d_gene: .; CDR3nt: TGTGCCAGCAGCCAAGATTTGGAAGAGACCCAGTACTTC; CDR3aa: CASSQDLEETQYF